The rows below give T cell receptor beta chains drawn from one sample of a study of identical twins. TCRdb analysed the 5' RACE reads with MiXCR anew, one entry per CDR3 protein. The table has roughly 710,000 distinct CDR3 sequences, around 6% seen once. The sample was naive T cells sorted from blood. The receptors originated from a man aged 18 to 29 in good health. Both conserved end residues are part of each CDR3. The order of the fields is V gene, clone size, D gene, J gene, CDR3 protein, CDR3 DNA. A D gene is named only where the DNA matches it firmly. Only some rows state a clone size, as once, few, many or a class for expanded clones.

v_call: TRBV20-1
clone_size: NA
d_call: NA
j_call: TRBJ2-5
cdr3_aa: CSALYRVGQETQYF
cdr3_nt: TGCAGTGCTCTTTACAGGGTGGGGCAAGAGACCCAGTACTTC

v_call: TRBV5-1
clone_size: NA
d_call: NA
j_call: TRBJ2-5
cdr3_aa: CASSLHRQQETQYF
cdr3_nt: TGCGCCAGCAGCTTGCATCGGCAGCAAGAGACCCAGTACTTC

v_call: TRBV5-1
clone_size: many
d_call: NA
j_call: TRBJ2-3
cdr3_aa: CASSLGRQADTQYF
cdr3_nt: TGCGCCAGCAGCTTAGGGCGACAGGCAGATACGCAGTATTTT

v_call: TRBV20-1
clone_size: NA
d_call: TRBD1
j_call: TRBJ2-3
cdr3_aa: CSAWDRGATDTQYF
cdr3_nt: TGCAGTGCCTGGGACAGGGGAGCGACAGATACGCAGTATTTT

v_call: TRBV11-1
clone_size: few
d_call: TRBD2
j_call: TRBJ2-7
cdr3_aa: CASSSTSGSHEQYF
cdr3_nt: TGTGCCAGCAGCTCAACTAGCGGGAGCCACGAGCAGTACTTC

v_call: TRBV5-1
clone_size: many
d_call: NA
j_call: TRBJ2-1
cdr3_aa: CASSSPIAIEQFF
cdr3_nt: TGCGCCAGCAGCTCACCCATAGCGATTGAGCAGTTCTTC

v_call: TRBV4-3
clone_size: many
d_call: NA
j_call: TRBJ2-3
cdr3_aa: CASSRLLTDTQYF
cdr3_nt: TGCGCCAGCAGCCGCTTACTTACAGATACGCAGTATTTT

v_call: TRBV29-1
clone_size: few
d_call: NA
j_call: TRBJ1-1
cdr3_aa: CSVAMRQANTEAFF
cdr3_nt: TGCAGCGTTGCCATGAGACAGGCGAACACTGAAGCTTTCTTT

v_call: TRBV12-3/TRBV12-4
clone_size: few
d_call: NA
j_call: TRBJ1-2
cdr3_aa: CASGSGYTF
cdr3_nt: TGTGCCAGCGGGAGTGGCTACACCTTC

v_call: TRBV12-3/TRBV12-4
clone_size: NA
d_call: NA
j_call: TRBJ1-5
cdr3_aa: CASSLKQGNQPQHF
cdr3_nt: TGTGCCAGCAGTCTTAAACAGGGCAATCAGCCCCAGCATTTT

v_call: TRBV7-9
clone_size: many
d_call: NA
j_call: TRBJ2-1
cdr3_aa: CASSSPGQFF
cdr3_nt: TGTGCCAGCAGCAGCCCGGGGCAGTTCTTC

v_call: TRBV12-3/TRBV12-4
clone_size: NA
d_call: NA
j_call: TRBJ1-3
cdr3_aa: CASNPKKSGNYTIYF
cdr3_nt: TGTGCCAGCAACCCGAAAAAATCCGGGAACTACACCATATATTTT

v_call: TRBV25-1
clone_size: NA
d_call: TRBD2
j_call: TRBJ2-2
cdr3_aa: CASSEAGGVLPGELFF
cdr3_nt: TGTGCCAGCAGTGAAGCGGGAGGGGTTTTACCCGGGGAGCTGTTTTTT

v_call: TRBV5-1
clone_size: NA
d_call: TRBD1
j_call: TRBJ1-1
cdr3_aa: CASSHEQGAQAFF
cdr3_nt: TGCGCCAGCAGCCATGAACAGGGGGCCCAAGCTTTCTTT

v_call: TRBV9
clone_size: NA
d_call: TRBD2
j_call: TRBJ2-5
cdr3_aa: CASSEGLAGTSGLETQYF
cdr3_nt: TGTGCCAGCAGCGAGGGACTAGCGGGGACCTCAGGGTTGGAGACCCAGTACTTC

v_call: TRBV30
clone_size: NA
d_call: NA
j_call: TRBJ1-2
cdr3_aa: CAWSVGMRDTDGYTF
cdr3_nt: TGTGCCTGGAGTGTCGGCATGCGGGACACAGATGGCTACACCTTC

v_call: TRBV23-1
clone_size: NA
d_call: NA
j_call: TRBJ1-1
cdr3_aa: CASSQFRFGPWANTEAFF
cdr3_nt: TGCGCCAGCAGTCAATTCAGGTTCGGGCCGTGGGCTAACACTGAAGCTTTCTTT

v_call: TRBV5-1
clone_size: few
d_call: NA
j_call: TRBJ1-4
cdr3_aa: CASSRAGDEKLFF
cdr3_nt: TGCGCCAGCAGCCGGGCCGGAGATGAAAAACTGTTTTTT

v_call: TRBV29-1
clone_size: many
d_call: NA
j_call: TRBJ2-7
cdr3_aa: CSVEGNYEQYF
cdr3_nt: TGCAGCGTTGAAGGCAACTACGAGCAGTACTTC

v_call: TRBV7-2
clone_size: many
d_call: NA
j_call: TRBJ2-7
cdr3_aa: CASSFPTYEQYF
cdr3_nt: TGTGCCAGCAGCTTCCCTACCTACGAGCAGTACTTC

v_call: TRBV12-3/TRBV12-4
clone_size: NA
d_call: TRBD2
j_call: TRBJ2-1
cdr3_aa: CASTNPPGGSNEQFF
cdr3_nt: TGTGCCAGCACCAACCCACCGGGGGGGAGCAATGAGCAGTTCTTC

v_call: TRBV5-5
clone_size: few
d_call: NA
j_call: TRBJ2-3
cdr3_aa: CASSLPVSTDTQYF
cdr3_nt: TGTGCCAGCAGCTTGCCAGTTAGCACAGATACGCAGTATTTT

v_call: TRBV28
clone_size: many
d_call: NA
j_call: TRBJ2-7
cdr3_aa: CASTRSSSYEQYF
cdr3_nt: TGTGCCAGCACCAGGTCCAGCTCCTACGAGCAGTACTTC

v_call: TRBV4-2
clone_size: many
d_call: TRBD1
j_call: TRBJ2-2
cdr3_aa: CASNPGTGNGELFF
cdr3_nt: TGTGCCAGCAACCCCGGGACAGGGAACGGGGAGCTGTTTTTT

v_call: TRBV4-3
clone_size: NA
d_call: NA
j_call: TRBJ1-6
cdr3_aa: CASSQALRTDNSPLHF
cdr3_nt: TGCGCCAGCAGCCAAGCGCTGAGGACAGATAATTCACCCCTCCACTTT

v_call: TRBV5-1
clone_size: few
d_call: NA
j_call: TRBJ1-4
cdr3_aa: CASSLVPALNEKLFF
cdr3_nt: TGCGCCAGCAGCTTGGTACCGGCTCTTAATGAAAAACTGTTTTTT

v_call: TRBV7-2
clone_size: few
d_call: TRBD1
j_call: TRBJ2-1
cdr3_aa: CASSARQGWYNEQFF
cdr3_nt: TGTGCCAGCAGCGCGAGACAGGGGTGGTACAATGAGCAGTTCTTC

v_call: TRBV6-2/TRBV6-3
clone_size: many
d_call: NA
j_call: TRBJ2-7
cdr3_aa: CASSNYYEQYF
cdr3_nt: TGTGCCAGCAGCAACTACTACGAGCAGTACTTC

v_call: TRBV20-1
clone_size: many
d_call: TRBD2
j_call: TRBJ2-5
cdr3_aa: CSAAGGPTKETQYF
cdr3_nt: TGCAGTGCCGCGGGAGGGCCCACGAAAGAGACCCAGTACTTC

v_call: TRBV6-4
clone_size: many
d_call: TRBD2
j_call: TRBJ2-3
cdr3_aa: CASSESTSGSSDTQYF
cdr3_nt: TGTGCCAGCAGTGAGTCGACTAGCGGGAGCTCCGATACGCAGTATTTT

v_call: TRBV7-9
clone_size: few
d_call: NA
j_call: TRBJ2-7
cdr3_aa: CASSSITGRGGSEQYF
cdr3_nt: TGTGCCAGCAGTTCTATTACCGGCAGGGGAGGAAGCGAGCAGTACTTC

v_call: TRBV7-2
clone_size: many
d_call: NA
j_call: TRBJ1-5
cdr3_aa: CASSLGRAENQPQHF
cdr3_nt: TGTGCCAGCAGCTTAGGTCGGGCGGAAAATCAGCCCCAGCATTTT

v_call: TRBV29-1
clone_size: many
d_call: NA
j_call: TRBJ2-5
cdr3_aa: CSVGKGPSRGFETQYF
cdr3_nt: TGCAGCGTTGGAAAGGGCCCTAGTAGGGGATTCGAGACCCAGTACTTC

v_call: TRBV4-1
clone_size: many
d_call: TRBD1
j_call: TRBJ2-3
cdr3_aa: CASSQDLGQLTDTQYF
cdr3_nt: TGCGCCAGCAGCCAAGATTTGGGACAGCTCACAGATACGCAGTATTTT

v_call: TRBV25-1
clone_size: many
d_call: TRBD1
j_call: TRBJ1-1
cdr3_aa: CASSGTGWTEAFF
cdr3_nt: TGTGCCAGCAGTGGGACAGGGTGGACTGAAGCTTTCTTT

v_call: TRBV5-1
clone_size: NA
d_call: NA
j_call: TRBJ1-6
cdr3_aa: CASSLDVRRGKGPLHF
cdr3_nt: TGCGCCAGCAGCTTGGATGTTAGACGGGGGAAAGGACCCCTCCACTTT

v_call: TRBV7-7
clone_size: NA
d_call: NA
j_call: TRBJ2-7
cdr3_aa: CASSSAAGEQYF
cdr3_nt: TGTGCCAGCAGCTCCGCGGCTGGGGAGCAGTACTTC